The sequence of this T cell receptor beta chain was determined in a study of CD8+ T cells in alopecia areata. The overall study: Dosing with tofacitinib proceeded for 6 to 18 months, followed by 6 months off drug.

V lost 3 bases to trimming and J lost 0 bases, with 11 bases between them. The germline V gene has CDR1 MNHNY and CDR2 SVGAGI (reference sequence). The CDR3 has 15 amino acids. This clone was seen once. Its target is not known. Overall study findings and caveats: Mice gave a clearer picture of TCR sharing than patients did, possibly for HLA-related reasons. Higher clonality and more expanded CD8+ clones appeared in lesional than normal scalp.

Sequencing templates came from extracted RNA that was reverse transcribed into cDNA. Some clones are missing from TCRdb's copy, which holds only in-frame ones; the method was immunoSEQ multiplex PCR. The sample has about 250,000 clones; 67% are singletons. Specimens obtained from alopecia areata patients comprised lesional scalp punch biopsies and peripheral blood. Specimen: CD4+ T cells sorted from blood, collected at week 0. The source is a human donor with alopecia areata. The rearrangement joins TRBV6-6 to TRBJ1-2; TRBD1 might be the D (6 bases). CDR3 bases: TGTGCCAGCAGTTATACAGGGCGGGCTAACTATGGCTACACCTTC. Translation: CASSYTGRANYGYTF.